The T cell receptor beta chain under discussion was sequenced for a study of vaccination and CD4 T cells after COVID-19. Points from the study as a whole: 304 of 307 vaccine-specific clones from convalescent patients were spike mono-reactive. Sampling was limited to relatively few convalescent patients, with no early post-infection timepoints studied.

As to this clonotype: As yet, its antigen is unknown.

Germline CDR1 and CDR2: DFQATT and SNEGSKA (reference sequence). The CDR3 has 12 amino acids. Trimming removed 7 bases at V and 5 bases at J, with 12 bases between. The treatment is: roughly ten-day PBMC culture with coronavirus spike peptide pools or control peptides (ViraFEST assay). Scientists ran DNA taken from cultured CD4+ T cells through the Oncomine TCR Beta short-read assay for sequencing. One entry per CDR3 protein results from TCRdb running MiXCR on the PCR reads. The repertoire holds fewer than 15,000 distinct CDR3 sequences, 65% to 75% seen once, with around 16% in the top ten. The chain employs TRBV20-1 and TRBJ1-5; D not resolved. Sequencing was done on a sample of CD4+ T cells from blood, cultured in vitro. This TCR derives from a human donor who had recovered from COVID-19. This CDR3 is CSGGRAYQPQHF. CDR3 nucleotide sequence: TGCAGTGGAGGGAGGGCCTATCAGCCCCAGCATTTT.